This T cell receptor beta chain was found in a study of cytotoxic CD8 clonotypes in ibrutinib-treated CLL (dated by TCRdb to the early 2020s). About the investigation overall: In this cohort, 15 patients were treatment-naive and ten to twelve were relapsed/refractory, while some 18 had unmutated IGHV. Partial responses were observed in around 25 patients and complete responses in 2; after a median follow-up of about 69 months, remission was maintained in approximately 15 patients and progression was observed in around twelve. On average, each sample had some 260,000 productive templates and 94,082 productive rearrangements. Of the 90 or so participants in the trial, 25 to 30 had longitudinal samples available. Cryopreserved peripheral blood mononuclear cells were obtained before treatment, at response, and at either sustained remission or disease progression. Response samples were obtained after a median of around 11 months of treatment, with a range of roughly 6 to 36 months. Patients were still on ibrutinib when every remission and progressive disease sample was collected.

Comment on this clone: Its antigen is unknown. Per-base quality was not reported, and no clone a single base away is much larger than it.

The investigation overall reported the following: Clonality increased at ibrutinib response, stayed stable in sustained remission, and fell back toward baseline at progression. Baseline clonality was found to be higher than that of age-matched healthy donors and was strongly correlated with circulating CD8+ T-cell counts. Lymph node repertoires were not examined, and the timing of sampling was not matched between patients in sustained remission and those whose disease progressed. Public clonotypes were rare and either shrank or stayed stable during treatment, and the rise in clonality at ibrutinib response reflected expansion of private clonotypes.

On a MiSeq, deep resolution sequencing aimed for a depth between 1 in 1 million and 1 in 200,000 T cells, with each clonotype covered 10x on average. The immunoSEQ hsTCRB Kit was used to generate TCR beta libraries. From the authors' description of their analysis: ImmunoSEQ Data Assistant and ImmunoSEQ Analyzer were used for data analysis, and V, D and J genes were assigned according to IMGT definitions. Clonality, which ranges from 0 to 1, was calculated as one minus the normalized Shannon entropy of productive rearrangement frequencies. Only overrepresented clonotypes making up at least 0.05% of each patient's repertoire were included in the public clonotype analysis. About a dozen age-matched healthy donor repertoires from immuneACCESS were used as controls for clonality. TCRdb took over this immuneACCESS table, retaining in-frame rearrangements with V and J assigned. Such tables are incomplete; in checked studies, under half of the missing clones stem from an unresolved V gene, and the remainder is unexplained. The DNA was the basis for D and trimming; V, J and clone size are from that table. In this sample the table shows 250,000 to 350,000 clones, around 77% of which occur a single time. About 5.3% of the sample comes from the top ten.

CDR1 MDHEN and CDR2 SYDVKM are derived from the germline V gene. The CDR3 sequence holds 15 residues, the cysteine and phenylalanine included. Kept here is only the CDR3 DNA, which spans 45 bases and is read in frame from base 1. V gives up 3 bases and J gives up 6 bases, and the segment between their germline ends measures 14 bases. In light of the paper, this sample's time point label describes: progressive disease on ibrutinib. For TCR beta library preparation, about 2 micrograms of genomic DNA was extracted from cryopreserved PBMCs. Longitudinal blood samples from CLL patients on ibrutinib monotherapy underwent high-throughput TCR beta sequencing. Patients were enrolled in a phase 2 open-label single-center ibrutinib monotherapy trial.

The specimen comprised PBMCs, sampled at disease progression, from a patient treated with ibrutinib. This TCR was sampled from a human donor with chronic lymphocytic leukemia. The V and J segments used are TRBV28 and TRBJ2-2, and TRBD1 may be the D gene, going by 6 matching bases. The nucleotide sequence reads TGTGCCAGCAGTTTTTTACAGGGACGGGCCGGGGAGCTGTTTTTT. The translation is CASSFLQGRAGELFF.